Below are 13 T cell receptor beta chains sequenced from a single sample in a study of brain T cells in children with intractable seizures. Data came from immunoSEQ multiplex PCR; TCRdb stores just in-frame clones and leaves some out. Here the sample spans 95,000 to 120,000 clones, approximately 94% being singletons. The sequenced sample was peripheral blood, obtained at surgery. These receptors came from a boy in the first two years of life with hemimegalencephaly and intractable seizures.

V is TRBV9 and J is TRBJ2-2; 8 bases fit TRBD2. The CDR3 covers 14 residues. CDR1 is SGDLS and CDR2 is YYNGEE in the germline V gene. The trim removed 4 bases at V and 10 bases at J, leaving 9 bases unmatched. The CDR3 sequence: CASSPGGRGQELFF. The CDR3 DNA follows: TGTGCCAGCAGCCCGGGGGGGAGAGGACAGGAGCTGTTTTTT.

This sequence joins TRBV7-3 and TRBJ2-1; 10 bases agree with TRBD2. V shed 5 bases, J shed 2 bases, and the junction held 3 bases outside the gene matches. From germline, CDR1 is SGHTA and CDR2 FQGTGA. CDR3 length: 15 amino acids. CDR3 nucleotide sequence: TGTGCCAGCAGCCCAGGGACTAGCGCCTACAATGAGCAGTTCTTC. Its translation: CASSPGTSAYNEQFF. Supplemented by reference TRBV7-3 and TRBJ2-1, the full variable domain reads GAGVSQTPSNKVTEKGKYVELRCDPISGHTALYWYRQSLGQGPEFLIYFQGTGAADDSGLPNDRFFAVRPEGSVSTLKIQRTERGDSAVYLCASSPGTSAYNEQFFGPGTRLTVL.

The V gene is TRBV2, the J gene TRBJ1-1, with 8 nucleotides matching TRBD1. This CDR3 comprises 13 residues. Germline V gene sequence: CDR1 SNHLY, CDR2 FYNNEI. With 6 bases clipped from V and 4 bases from J, the junction kept 4 bases outside the gene matches. CDR3 nucleotides: TGTGCCAGCAGGGACACAGGGGGCACTGAAGCTTTCTTT. It translates to CASRDTGGTEAFF.

The chain links TRBV5-1 to TRBJ2-1, with D uncertain. Germline CDR1 SGHRS, CDR2 YFSETQ. Trimming took off 2 bases at V and 0 bases at J, with 6 bases between the two ends. The CDR3 extends over 14 amino acids. CDR3 DNA: TGCGCCAGCAGCTTAAGTAGCTCCTACAATGAGCAGTTCTTC. Translating gives CASSLSSSYNEQFF. Looking up the rest from reference TRBV5-1 and TRBJ2-1 gives the full variable domain: KAGVTQTPRYLIKTRGQQVTLSCSPISGHRSVSWYQQTPGQGLQFLFEYFSETQRNKGNFPGRFSGRQFSNSRSEMNVSTLELGDSALYLCASSLSSSYNEQFFGPGTRLTVL.

This clone appeared once. The chain links TRBV7-8 to TRBJ2-3, with 8 bases aligning to TRBD1. Germline CDR1 SGHVS, CDR2 FQNEAQ. The V segment lost 3 bases and the J segment 4 bases; nucleotides outside the gene matches: 3. The CDR3 has 14 amino acids. CDR3 loop: CASSFDRGPDTQYF. In DNA form, the CDR3 reads TGTGCCAGCAGCTTCGACAGGGGACCAGATACGCAGTATTTT.

This chain links TRBV7-6 with TRBJ2-1; 9 bases line up with TRBD2. Germline V gene lookup returns CDR1 SGHVS and CDR2 FNYEAQ. The ends lost 7 bases at V and 6 bases at J; junction bases unmatched: 7. The CDR3 has 14 residues. The CDR3 reads CASMGGRGRNEQFF. The CDR3, as DNA: TGTGCCAGCATGGGCGGGAGGGGTCGCAATGAGCAGTTCTTC.

The CDR3 sequence is CASSLTPGQGAFEQYF. Written as DNA, the CDR3 is TGCGCCAGCAGCTTAACTCCGGGACAGGGGGCGTTCGAGCAGTACTTC. The rearrangement links TRBV5-1 to TRBJ2-7; 12 nucleotides agree with TRBD1. Germline assignment: CDR1 SGHRS and CDR2 YFSETQ. V lost 2 bases, J lost 6 bases, and 9 bases stayed unmatched. This CDR3 region has 16 residues. The entire variable domain, with the rest obtained from reference TRBV5-1 and TRBJ2-7, is as follows: KAGVTQTPRYLIKTRGQQVTLSCSPISGHRSVSWYQQTPGQGLQFLFEYFSETQRNKGNFPGRFSGRQFSNSRSEMNVSTLELGDSALYLCASSLTPGQGAFEQYFGPGTRLTVT.

The chain is built from TRBV6-5 and TRBJ1-6; 8 nucleotides agree with TRBD1. Germline values: CDR1 MNHEY, CDR2 SVGAGI. The CDR3 spans 15 residues. Trimming took 0 bases from V and 7 from J; bases not matched to a gene: 2. CDR3 bases: TGTGCCAGCAGTTACTCGGCAGGGGGCAATTCACCCCTCCACTTT. Amino acid sequence: CASSYSAGGNSPLHF.

The rearrangement links TRBV2 to TRBJ2-3; D unclear. The germline V and J ends were trimmed by 6 bases and 0 bases, with 7 bases remaining between them. CDR1 and CDR2 from the germline V gene are SNHLY and FYNNEI. This CDR3 has 13 residues. CDR3 in DNA: TGTGCCAGCAGGGCGATTAGCACAGATACGCAGTATTTT. Its protein product is CASRAISTDTQYF.

The chain employs TRBV9 and TRBJ2-2; D might be TRBD1 (6 bases). Germline V gene data show CDR1 as SGDLS and CDR2 as YYNGEE. The CDR3 extends over 15 amino acids. The V and J ends lost 0 bases and 4 bases respectively, with 10 bases between them. The CDR3 here is CASSVGSRGTGELFF. The CDR3 coding sequence is TGTGCCAGCAGCGTAGGCTCCAGGGGCACCGGGGAGCTGTTTTTT.

J is TRBJ1-4 and V is TRBV24-1; 11 bases line up with TRBD1. CDR1 and CDR2 from the germline V gene are KGHDR and SFDVKD. V lost 4 bases and J lost 10; bases outside the gene matches: 4. This CDR3 comprises 14 residues. The CDR3 loop reads CATSESGTGGKLFF. The CDR3 DNA reads TGTGCCACCAGTGAGTCCGGGACAGGGGGAAAACTGTTTTTT.

This clone has a single count. The gene calls are TRBV5-3 and TRBJ1-4, with D perhaps TRBD1 (6 bases). TRBV5-3 is marked as an open reading frame, function uncertain. The CDR3 spans 16 residues. Between the trimmed V and J ends, which lost 4 bases and 1 base, there was a span of 14 bases. CDR3 DNA: TGTGCCAGAAGCACCCGGCAAGGGGGAACTAATGAAAAACTGTTTTTT. Protein: CARSTRQGGTNEKLFF.

This chain links TRBV4-2 with TRBJ2-5; D may be TRBD2 (6 bases). The germline V gene has CDR1 LGHNA and CDR2 YNFKEQ. Trimming stripped 0 bases from V and 1 base from J, with 18 bases between. CDR3 size: 18 residues. In nucleotides, the CDR3 is TGTGCCAGCAGCCAAGATCCGGGAGTAATGGGTGGCCAAGAGACCCAGTACTTC. Translated: CASSQDPGVMGGQETQYF.